The 5 T cell receptor beta chains below were found in one sample sequenced in a study of blood T cell repertoires in COVID-19. Profiled with immunoSEQ multiplex PCR; TCRdb holds only in-frame clones, not every one. Seen here are more than 350,000 clones, about 90% observed once, and the top ten hold 8.5% to 12%. Sequenced material: peripheral blood. Receptors were obtained from a woman aged 30 to 39 with COVID-19, enrolled during active disease.

This clone was observed once. The rearrangement joins TRBV27 to TRBJ2-3; 12 bases map to TRBD2. Trimming cost V 6 bases and J 1 base; bases outside gene matches: 11. The germline CDR1 and CDR2 sequences are MNHEY and SMNVEV (reference sequence). The CDR3 consists of 18 residues. The CDR3 DNA reads TGTGCCAGCAGCCTGCTAGCGGGAGGGCCGCGCGGCACAGATACGCAGTATTTT. Amino acid sequence: CASSLLAGGPRGTDTQYF.

The V call is TRBV7-9, the J call TRBJ1-4; no clear D gene. Germline assignment: CDR1 SEHNR and CDR2 FQNEAQ (reference sequence). The CDR3 is made up of 16 amino acids. The V gene lost 8 bases and the J gene lost 0 bases, with 16 bases spanning the gap. The CDR3 bases are TGTGCCAGCGCCGGAACCCCCGGGACAACTAATGAAAAACTGTTTTTT. Amino acids: CASAGTPGTTNEKLFF.

This chain connects TRBV7-9 to TRBJ2-3; TRBD1 matches at 9 bases. The CDR3 has 16 amino acids. Germline assignment: CDR1 SEHNR and CDR2 FQNEAQ (reference sequence). After removal of 5 bases from V and 7 bases from J, the junction contained 13 bases not matched to a gene. In nucleotides, the CDR3 is TGTGCCAGCAGCCCCTCCCGGGACAGGGTTGGGAATACGCAGTATTTT. It translates to CASSPSRDRVGNTQYF.

This clone was seen just once. The gene calls are TRBV7-3 and TRBJ2-2; D gene unclear. Germline CDR1 and CDR2: SGHTA and FQGTGA. The V and J ends lost 2 bases and 3 bases respectively, with 7 bases between them. The CDR3 covers 14 residues. In nucleotides, the CDR3 is TGTGCCAGCAGCTTAGGGCCTTACACCGGGGAGCTGTTTTTT. Its protein is CASSLGPYTGELFF.

V gene TRBV24-1 combines with J gene TRBJ2-1, with a weak D call TRBD2 (5 bases). Trimming left V 3 bases short and J 5 bases short, with 13 bases between. The CDR3 spans 15 residues. The germline gives CDR1 KGHDR, CDR2 SFDVKD. The CDR3 sequence: CATSDAGPDHNEQFF. CDR3 in DNA: TGTGCCACCAGTGATGCGGGTCCGGACCACAATGAGCAGTTCTTC.